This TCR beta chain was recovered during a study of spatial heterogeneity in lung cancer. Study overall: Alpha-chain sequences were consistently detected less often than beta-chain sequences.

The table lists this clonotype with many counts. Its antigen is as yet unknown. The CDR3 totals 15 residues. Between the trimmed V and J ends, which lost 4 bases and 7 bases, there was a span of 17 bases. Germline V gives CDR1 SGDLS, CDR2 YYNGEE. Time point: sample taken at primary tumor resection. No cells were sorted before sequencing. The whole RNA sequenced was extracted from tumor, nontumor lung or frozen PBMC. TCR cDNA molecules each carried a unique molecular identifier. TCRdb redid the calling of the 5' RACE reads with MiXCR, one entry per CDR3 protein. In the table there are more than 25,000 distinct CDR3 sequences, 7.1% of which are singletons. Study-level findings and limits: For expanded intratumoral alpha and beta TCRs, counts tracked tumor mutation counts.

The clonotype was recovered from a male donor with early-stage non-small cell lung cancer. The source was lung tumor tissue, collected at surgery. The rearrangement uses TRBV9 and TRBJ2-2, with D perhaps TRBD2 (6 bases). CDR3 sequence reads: CASSSGTGGYGELFF. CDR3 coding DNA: TGTGCCAGCAGCTCCGGGACTGGGGGGTACGGGGAGCTGTTTTTT.